What follows are 12 T cell receptor beta chains derived from one specimen sequenced in a study of cytomegalovirus exposure and HLA in healthy donors. The PCR used 60 Vbeta and 13 Jbeta primers. Some clones are missing from TCRdb's copy, which holds only in-frame ones; the method was immunoSEQ multiplex PCR. The repertoire includes about 150,000 clones, 60% to 85% of them detected once, and approximately 2.9% sits in the top ten. Sequencing was performed on PBMCs. The receptors originated from a man between 35 and 55 years old in good health and CMV-seropositive.

V usage is TRBV5-5 and J usage is TRBJ2-7; D ambiguous. V was shortened by 0 bases and J by 0 bases, with 10 bases between the two germline ends. This CDR3 region has 15 residues. Per the germline V gene, CDR1 is SGHKS and CDR2 is YYEKEE (reference sequence). CDR3 residues: CASSLGQATSYEQYF. As DNA, the CDR3 is TGTGCCAGCAGCTTGGGGCAGGCGACCTCCTACGAGCAGTACTTC.

The V gene is TRBV5-1, the J gene TRBJ1-1, with 8 bases lining up with TRBD1. Trimming cost V 0 bases and J 1 base; bases outside gene matches: 2. The CDR3 spans 15 residues. Germline assignment: CDR1 SGHRS and CDR2 YFSETQ. CDR3: CASSLGGTGNTEAFF. The CDR3 DNA is TGCGCCAGCAGCTTGGGCGGGACAGGGAACACTGAAGCTTTCTTT. Variable domain in full (rest from reference TRBV5-1 and TRBJ1-1): KAGVTQTPRYLIKTRGQQVTLSCSPISGHRSVSWYQQTPGQGLQFLFEYFSETQRNKGNFPGRFSGRQFSNSRSEMNVSTLELGDSALYLCASSLGGTGNTEAFFGQGTRLTVV.

The chain joins TRBV29-1 to TRBJ1-3, with D possibly being TRBD1 (5 bases). The CDR3 consists of 11 residues. Trimming took off 7 bases at V and 7 bases at J, with 11 bases between the two ends. Germline V gene sequence: CDR1 SQVTM, CDR2 ANQGSEA. The CDR3 loop is CSAEAGNTIYF. The CDR3, as DNA: TGCAGCGCAGAGGCAGGGAACACCATATATTTT.

The chain joins TRBV30 to TRBJ2-7; 8 positions agree with TRBD2. Germline CDR1 reads GTSNPN; CDR2 reads SVGIG (reference sequence). V lost 5 bases, J lost 2 bases, and 8 bases stayed unmatched. The CDR3 spans 14 residues. The CDR3 DNA reads as TGTGCCTGGGACGCCGGGACTAGAGCCTACGAGCAGTACTTC. Translated: CAWDAGTRAYEQYF.

The chain is built from TRBV5-1 and TRBJ1-3; 9 nucleotides align to TRBD1. The length of the CDR3 is 16 residues. Germline CDR1 reads SGHRS; CDR2 reads YFSETQ. V gave up 4 bases and J gave up 4 bases; unmatched junction bases: 9. This chain's CDR3 is CASSELTGGGGNTIYF. The CDR3 DNA is TGCGCCAGCAGCGAATTGACAGGGGGTGGAGGAAACACCATATATTTT.

This clone was detected once. The chain uses TRBV12-5 and TRBJ2-7; D not resolved. CDR1 is LGHNT and CDR2 is FRNRAP in the germline V gene. The V gene lost 0 bases and the J gene lost 3 bases, with 12 bases spanning the gap. The CDR3 contains 15 residues. CDR3 DNA: TGTGCTAGTGGTTTGGTACAACGAGCGATCTACGAGCAGTACTTC. This gives the protein CASGLVQRAIYEQYF.

The chain combines TRBV5-6 with TRBJ1-1; a weak D match, TRBD1 (5 bases). Germline CDR1 reads SGHDT; CDR2 reads YYEEEE. The CDR3 has 16 residues. V was shortened by 1 base and J by 0 bases, with 13 bases between the two germline ends. The CDR3 region is CASSLFGQEMNTEAFF. CDR3 DNA sequence: TGTGCCAGCAGCTTGTTTGGACAAGAGATGAACACTGAAGCTTTCTTT.

The genes are TRBV10-2 and TRBJ2-4; no definite D call. Trimming took 7 bases from V and 0 from J, leaving 13 bases between them. This CDR3 has 15 amino acids. Germline V gene sequence: CDR1 WSHSY, CDR2 SAAADI. The CDR3 protein is CASNAAGLAKNIQYF. In DNA, the CDR3 is TGCGCCAGCAACGCCGCAGGCCTAGCCAAAAACATTCAGTACTTC.

This clone was observed a few times. J is TRBJ1-1 and V is TRBV5-6, with a tentative D call TRBD1 (5 bases). This CDR3 spans 14 amino acids. Trimming removed 0 bases at V and 5 bases at J, with 11 bases between. Germline V CDR1 and CDR2: SGHDT, YYEEEE. CDR3 DNA: TGTGCCAGCAGCTTGGAGGGGCCTTGGACTGAAGCTTTCTTT. Its protein product is CASSLEGPWTEAFF.

The chain links TRBV27 to TRBJ1-2; D perhaps matches TRBD1 (5 bases). Germline CDR1 MNHEY, CDR2 SMNVEV (reference sequence). The CDR3 is 15 residues long. Trimming removed 6 bases at V and 2 bases at J, with 16 bases between. CDR3 residues: CASSYATGRNYGYTF. The CDR3 DNA is TGTGCCAGCAGCTACGCCACAGGAAGGAACTATGGCTACACCTTC.

The V call is TRBV6-5, the J call TRBJ1-2; D is ambiguous. Germline V CDR1 and CDR2: MNHEY, SVGAGI. The ends were cut back, 6 bases at V and 8 bases at J, with 10 bases in the middle. The CDR3 covers 11 residues. DNA of the CDR3: TGTGCCAGCAGGAGTCAAGTGGGCTACACCTTC. Residues: CASRSQVGYTF.

This chain connects TRBV5-6 to TRBJ2-2; D unresolved. Germline V gene sequence: CDR1 SGHDT, CDR2 YYEEEE. Trimming removed 1 base from V and 3 bases from J, with 7 bases in between. CDR3 size: 14 residues. The CDR3 protein is CASSLFGDTGELFF. CDR3 bases: TGTGCCAGCAGCTTGTTTGGAGACACCGGGGAGCTGTTTTTT.